This T cell receptor beta chain is from a study of T cells in Graves' hyperthyroidism and ophthalmopathy. Whole-study results and caveats: Most clonotypes expanded in thyroid above 0.001 were likewise present in blood.

V gave up 3 bases and J gave up 2 bases, with 15 bases separating them. The CDR3 sequence is 16 residues long. Germline-derived CDR1 and CDR2 are KGHSH and LQKENI. As regards this clonotype: The antigen is not known. A read error may explain this, as a much larger clone is one base away.

Template material for amplifying TCR beta CDR3 regions consisted of RNA transcripts. Carried out on the TCR CDR3, a first-round RT-PCR used the HTBI primer set. TCRdb re-called the multiplex PCR reads with MiXCR, one entry per CDR3 protein. The sample yields some 560,000 distinct CDR3 sequences, roughly 15% seen once. The sequencing input was blood. The sequence came from a middle-aged woman with Graves' hyperthyroidism. V is TRBV18 and J is TRBJ2-3, with D perhaps TRBD1 (5 bases). CDR3: CASSPPSRVDTDTQYF. The CDR3 DNA follows: TGTGCCAGCTCACCTCCGAGCAGGGTCGACACAGATACGCAGTATTTT.